The clone carrying this T cell receptor (beta chain) showed up just a few times. The TCR beta CDR3 regions underwent amplification using RNA transcripts as the source. In the first-round RT-PCR of the TCR CDR3, the HTBI primer set was used. TCRdb reprocessed the multiplex PCR reads via MiXCR and lists one record per CDR3 protein. Of hundreds of thousands of distinct CDR3 sequences in the sample, approximately 15% were seen once. The CDR3 length is 15 residues. Trimming took 2 bases from V and 8 from J; bases not matched to a gene: 10. Germline V gene sequence: CDR1 KGHDR, CDR2 SFDVKD. The source of the sample is a study of T cells in Graves' hyperthyroidism and ophthalmopathy. Study-wide background: Peripheral blood sampling occurred at initial diagnosis, before any treatment.

Sequenced: blood. The source is a woman aged 18-29 years with Graves' hyperthyroidism. The chain links TRBV24-1 to TRBJ1-2, with 7 nucleotides matching TRBD1. The DNA for the CDR3 is TGTGCCACCAGTGATTCCCAGACAGGGTCGATCGGCTACACCTTC. It specifies CATSDSQTGSIGYTF.